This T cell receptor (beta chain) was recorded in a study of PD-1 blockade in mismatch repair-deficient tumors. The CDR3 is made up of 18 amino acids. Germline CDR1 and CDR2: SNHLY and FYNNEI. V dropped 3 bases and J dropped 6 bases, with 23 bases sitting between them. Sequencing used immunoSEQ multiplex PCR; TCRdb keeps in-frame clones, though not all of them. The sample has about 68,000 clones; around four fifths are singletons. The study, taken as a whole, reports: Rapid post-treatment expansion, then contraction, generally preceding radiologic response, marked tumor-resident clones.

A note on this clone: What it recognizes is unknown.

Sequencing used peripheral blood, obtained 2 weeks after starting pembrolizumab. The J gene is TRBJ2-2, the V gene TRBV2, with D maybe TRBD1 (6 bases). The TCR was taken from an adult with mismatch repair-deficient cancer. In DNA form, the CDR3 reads TGTGCCAGCAGTGACCTCCGGGACATACTCGGGCGCGCCGGGGAGCTGTTTTTT. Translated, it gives CASSDLRDILGRAGELFF.